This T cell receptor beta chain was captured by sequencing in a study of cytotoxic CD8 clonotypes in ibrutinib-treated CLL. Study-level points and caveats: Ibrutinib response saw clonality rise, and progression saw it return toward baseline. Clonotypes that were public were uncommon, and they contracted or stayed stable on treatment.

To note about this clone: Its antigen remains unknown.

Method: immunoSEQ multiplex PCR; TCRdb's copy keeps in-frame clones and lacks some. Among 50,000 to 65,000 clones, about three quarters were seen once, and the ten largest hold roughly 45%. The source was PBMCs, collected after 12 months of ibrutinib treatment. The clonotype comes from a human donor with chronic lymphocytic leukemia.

The CDR3: CASSLTGGVGGYTF. CDR3 DNA sequence: TGTGCCAGCAGCCTAACAGGGGGCGTCGGTGGCTACACCTTC. The chain uses TRBV6-5 and TRBJ1-2, with TRBD1 identical over 9 bases. Germline CDR1 MNHEY, CDR2 SVGAGI. V shed 6 bases and J 7 bases; nucleotides not matched to a gene: 9. The CDR3 spans 14 residues.